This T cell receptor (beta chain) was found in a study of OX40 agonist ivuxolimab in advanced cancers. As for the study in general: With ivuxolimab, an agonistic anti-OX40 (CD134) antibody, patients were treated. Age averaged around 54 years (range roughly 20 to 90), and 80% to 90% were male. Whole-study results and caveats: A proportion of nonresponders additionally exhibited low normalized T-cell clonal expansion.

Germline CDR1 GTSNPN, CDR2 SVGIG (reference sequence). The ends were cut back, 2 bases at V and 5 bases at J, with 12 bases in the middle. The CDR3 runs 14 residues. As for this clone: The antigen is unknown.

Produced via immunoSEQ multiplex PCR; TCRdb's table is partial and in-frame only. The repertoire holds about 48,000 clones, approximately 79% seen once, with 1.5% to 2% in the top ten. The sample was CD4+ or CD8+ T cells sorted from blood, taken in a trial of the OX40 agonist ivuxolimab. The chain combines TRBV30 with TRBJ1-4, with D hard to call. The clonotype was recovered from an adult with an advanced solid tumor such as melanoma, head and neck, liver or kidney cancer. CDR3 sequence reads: CAWSSPLNNEKLFF. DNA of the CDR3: TGTGCCTGGAGTTCCCCTTTAAACAATGAAAAACTGTTTTTT.